Listed here are 30 T cell receptor beta chains from one sample, sequenced in a study of Ad26.COV2.S vaccination and SARS-CoV-2 variants. Method: immunoSEQ multiplex PCR; TCRdb's copy keeps in-frame clones and lacks some. The sample contains 410,000 or so clones, 92% of which appear only once. Treatment noted: some 20 received Ad26.COV2.S at low or high dose, single or two shots; roughly five received placebo; per-sample allocation not given. Sample collection was performed on day 63 after the first vaccine or placebo injection. The sequencing here drew on peripheral blood, taken in a trial of Ad26.COV2.S vaccine versus placebo. These receptor sequences come from a person between 18 and 60 years old who received the Ad26.COV2.S COVID-19 vaccine or a placebo.

The V gene is TRBV6-5, the J gene TRBJ1-2; D is perhaps TRBD1 (6 bases). CDR1 MNHEY and CDR2 SVGAGI come from the germline V gene. Trimming removed 6 bases at V and 2 bases at J, with 16 bases between. This CDR3 region has 15 residues. The CDR3 nucleotides read TGTGCCAGCAGCCTAACGACAGGATTAAACTATGGCTACACCTTC. Translation: CASSLTTGLNYGYTF.

This clone was seen a single time. This rearrangement joins TRBV7-2 to TRBJ2-3; TRBD1 is a possible D gene (6 bases). Germline CDR1 reads SGHTA; CDR2 reads FQGNSA. Between the trimmed V and J ends, which lost 5 bases and 2 bases, there was a span of 20 bases. This CDR3 is built from 17 residues. CDR3 in amino acids: CASSRPPGTTYTDTQYF. The CDR3 region has the DNA TGTGCCAGCAGCCGCCCCCCCGGGACAACCTACACAGATACGCAGTATTTT.

The J gene is TRBJ1-4, the V gene TRBV10-3, with a possible D match to TRBD1 (5 bases). V shed 8 bases and J shed 0 bases, with 13 bases lying between them. CDR1 is ENHRY, CDR2 SYGVKD, per germline. This CDR3 is built from 15 residues. The CDR3 loop is CAISEGASTNEKLFF. The CDR3 bases are TGTGCCATCTCCGAAGGGGCGTCAACTAATGAAAAACTGTTTTTT.

This rearrangement joins TRBV18 to TRBJ2-3, with no clear D. Between the trimmed V and J ends, which lost 3 bases and 4 bases, there was a span of 11 bases. The CDR3 runs to 14 residues. Germline-derived CDR1 and CDR2 are KGHSH and LQKENI. The CDR3 DNA sequence: TGTGCCAGCTCACCGTCGATAAACTCAGATACGCAGTATTTT. Its translation: CASSPSINSDTQYF.

The chain carries TRBV5-1 and TRBJ2-3, with a tentative D call TRBD1 (5 bases). CDR1 and CDR2 (germline): SGHRS, YFSETQ. The V and J ends lost 2 bases and 3 bases respectively, with 22 bases between them. The CDR3 covers 18 residues. The CDR3 reads CASSFVSISLQGTDTQYF. CDR3 nucleotide sequence: TGCGCCAGCAGCTTTGTCTCTATCTCCTTGCAGGGAACAGATACGCAGTATTTT.

The rearrangement uses TRBV20-1 and TRBJ2-1; D gene ambiguous. Germline loops: CDR1 DFQATT, CDR2 SNEGSKA (reference sequence). V lost 3 bases and J lost 2, with 11 bases in between. This CDR3 is built from 14 residues. CDR3 bases: TGCAGTGCTAGTTTTTTCGGCACCTACAATGAGCAGTTCTTC. This codes for CSASFFGTYNEQFF.

The chain carries TRBV7-8 and TRBJ1-1; D not resolved. The length of the CDR3 is 14 residues. Per the germline V gene, CDR1 is SGHVS and CDR2 is FQNEAQ. V lost 0 bases and J lost 1, with 6 bases in between. The CDR3 region has the DNA TGTGCCAGCAGCTTAGCGGGCGGGAACACTGAAGCTTTCTTT. Protein sequence: CASSLAGGNTEAFF.

The V gene is TRBV27, the J gene TRBJ1-2; TRBD1 agrees at 11 bases. The CDR3 contains 16 residues. The J segment lost 8 bases and the V segment lost 2 bases, leaving 10 bases of the junction unmatched. Germline loops: CDR1 MNHEY, CDR2 SMNVEV (reference sequence). In DNA form, the CDR3 reads TGTGCCAGCAGTTTAGATCGCCCCTGGACAGGGGGCGGCTACACCTTC. Translated: CASSLDRPWTGGGYTF.

With respect to this clone: An end of the junction differs from the germline gene, which may be a read error. J is TRBJ2-2 and V is TRBV18; D gene unclear. The germline CDR1 and CDR2 sequences are KGHSH and LQKENI. The CDR3 is made up of 15 amino acids. The CDR3 protein is CATSPRRPDTGELFF. In DNA, the CDR3 is TGTGCCACCTCACCACGACGCCCCGACACCGGGGAGCTGTTTTTT.

This clone was recorded a few times. The chain couples TRBV7-9 to TRBJ1-5; 8 bases agree with TRBD1. CDR1 and CDR2 from the germline V gene are SEHNR and FQNEAQ (reference sequence). Trimming took 1 base from V and 7 from J; bases not matched to a gene: 12. The CDR3 consists of 17 residues. CDR3 DNA: TGTGCCAGCAGCTTAGGGCTAGGTACAGGGGGAAACCAGCCCCAGCATTTT. It encodes CASSLGLGTGGNQPQHF.

The V and J genes are TRBV19 and TRBJ2-1, with TRBD2 identical over 9 bases. Germline loops: CDR1 LNHDA, CDR2 SQIVND (reference sequence). The CDR3 runs 16 residues. The V gene end was trimmed by 1 base and the J gene end by 6 bases; junction bases not matched to a gene: 7. CDR3 region: CASSIAPSGGFNEQFF. The CDR3 DNA sequence: TGTGCCAGTAGTATAGCCCCCAGCGGGGGGTTCAATGAGCAGTTCTTC. The entire variable domain, with the rest obtained from reference TRBV19 and TRBJ2-1, is as follows: DGGITQSPKYLFRKEGQNVTLSCEQNLNHDAMYWYRQDPGQGLRLIYYSQIVNDFQKGDIAEGYSVSREKKESFPLTVTSAQKNPTAFYLCASSIAPSGGFNEQFFGPGTRLTVL.

The chain uses TRBV21-1 and TRBJ1-4; the D call TRBD1 from the table was never checked on the DNA. TRBV21-1 is noted as a pseudogene. CDR3 size: 14 residues. CDR3 in DNA: TGTGCCAGCAGCAAGGGGGCTCTGAATGAAAAACTGTTTTTT. This translates into CASSKGALNEKLFF.

The V gene is TRBV7-2, the J gene TRBJ2-7; TRBD1 matches at 8 bases. The germline CDR1 and CDR2 sequences are SGHTA and FQGNSA. The CDR3 runs to 15 residues. V trimming: 2 bases; J trimming: 1 base; junction bases outside the gene matches: 4. The chain's CDR3 is CASSLSGQGSYEQYF. CDR3 DNA sequence: TGTGCCAGCAGCTTATCAGGACAGGGTTCCTACGAGCAGTACTTC.

On this clone itself: A junction boundary mismatches the germline segment, possibly from a read error. V usage is TRBV23-1 and J usage is TRBJ2-2, with D perhaps being TRBD1 or TRBD2 (5 bases each). TRBV23-1 is annotated as an ORF whose role is uncertain. The CDR3 is 16 amino acids. The CDR3 sequence: CASSQQWGRLCRGAVF. The CDR3 DNA is TGCGCCAGCAGTCAGCAGTGGGGCCGATTGTGTCGGGGAGCTGTTTTT.

The chain combines TRBV10-1 with TRBJ2-3; 8 nucleotides line up with TRBD2. Trimming at V came to 3 bases and at J to 1 base, leaving 18 bases not matched to a gene. Germline CDR1 is WNHNN and CDR2 is SYGVQD (reference sequence). CDR3 length equals 20 residues. The CDR3 sequence is CASSDPGGIAGPRGTDTQYF. CDR3 sequence (DNA): TGCGCCAGCAGTGATCCCGGGGGTATAGCGGGGCCCAGAGGCACAGATACGCAGTATTTT.

The rearrangement uses TRBV11-3 and TRBJ2-1, with D possibly TRBD2 on 5 matching bases. The V and J ends lost 0 bases and 10 bases respectively, with 10 bases between them. The CDR3 runs to 13 residues. Germline V gene sequence: CDR1 SGHNT, CDR2 YENEEA. CDR3 sequence: CASSLDWRNEQFF. The CDR3 DNA sequence: TGTGCCAGCAGCTTAGATTGGAGGAACGAGCAGTTCTTC. Based on the CDR3 plus reference TRBV11-3 and TRBJ2-1, the full variable domain is EAGVVQSPRYKIIEKKQPVAFWCNPISGHNTLYWYLQNLGQGPELLIRYENEEAVDDSQLPKDRFSAERLKGVDSTLKIQPAELGDSAVYLCASSLDWRNEQFFGPGTRLTVL.

This chain links TRBV3-1 (or the pseudogene TRBV3-2) with TRBJ2-5; TRBD2 might be the D (5 bases). Trimming removed 4 bases at V and 2 bases at J, with 11 bases between. CDR3 length: 14 amino acids. Germline-derived CDR1 and CDR2 are LGHDT and YNNKEL (reference sequence). CDR3 protein: CASSPKGAQETQYF. The CDR3 DNA follows: TGTGCCAGCAGCCCCAAGGGAGCTCAAGAGACCCAGTACTTC.

The chain uses TRBV7-2 and TRBJ1-3; D is uncertain. Germline V gives CDR1 SGHTA, CDR2 FQGNSA. V gave up 2 bases and J gave up 11 bases, with 13 bases separating them. There are 13 residues in the CDR3. Here the CDR3 DNA reads TGTGCCAGCAGCTTAAACCTCGGTCGTGCCATATATTTT. It codes for CASSLNLGRAIYF.

This chain joins TRBV11-2 and TRBJ2-1; D uncertain. From germline, CDR1 is SGHAT and CDR2 FQNNGV. The ends were cut back, 4 bases at V and 4 bases at J, with 8 bases in the middle. The CDR3 is 13 residues long. CDR3 in DNA: TGTGCCAGCAGCTCGGCAAGATACAATGAGCAGTTCTTC. This sequence encodes CASSSARYNEQFF.

The rearrangement uses TRBV5-5 and TRBJ2-5; TRBD2 aligns across 7 bases. The V gene end was trimmed by 4 bases and the J gene end by 5 bases; junction bases not matched to a gene: 11. Germline V gene data show CDR1 as SGHKS and CDR2 as YYEKEE (reference sequence). CDR3 size: 15 residues. The DNA for the CDR3 is TGTGCCAGCAGCGGGGGGGTCCGGAGAAAGGAGACCCAGTACTTC. Translating gives CASSGGVRRKETQYF.

This chain connects TRBV29-1 to TRBJ2-7, with 7 positions matching TRBD1. Germline V gives CDR1 SQVTM, CDR2 ANQGSEA. This CDR3 is 13 amino acids long. V trimming: 4 bases; J trimming: 2 bases; junction bases outside the gene matches: 5. The CDR3 DNA follows: TGCAGCGTTGCACAGGGGACCGCCTACGAGCAGTACTTC. It translates to CSVAQGTAYEQYF.

The chain recombines TRBV15 with TRBJ2-2; 9 bases map to TRBD1. The CDR3 contains 14 residues. J lost 6 bases, V lost 3 bases, and 2 bases had no gene match. Looked up from germline, CDR1 is LNHNV and CDR2 is YYDKDF (reference sequence). CDR3 sequence reads: CATSRGTGPGELFF. In nucleotides, the CDR3 is TGTGCCACCAGCAGGGGGACAGGGCCCGGGGAGCTGTTTTTT.

This chain connects TRBV6-2 or TRBV6-3 to TRBJ2-1, with 11 bases lining up with TRBD2. The ends lost 0 bases at V and 3 bases at J; junction bases unmatched: 10. Germline V gives CDR1 MNHEY, CDR2 SVGEGT. The CDR3 is 19 residues long. This CDR3 is CASSYSRALAGGSYNEQFF. The CDR3 bases are TGTGCCAGCAGTTACTCCCGAGCTCTAGCGGGGGGTAGCTACAATGAGCAGTTCTTC.

The chain carries TRBV3-1 (or the pseudogene TRBV3-2) and TRBJ2-4, with TRBD2 as a possible D gene (5 bases). The germline gives CDR1 LGHDT, CDR2 YNNKEL (reference sequence). V shed 3 bases and J shed 0 bases, with 12 bases lying between them. This CDR3 has 16 amino acids. This chain's CDR3 is CASSQWEPQAKNIQYF. CDR3 coding DNA: TGTGCCAGCAGCCAGTGGGAGCCCCAAGCCAAAAACATTCAGTACTTC.

The chain has TRBV7-2 and TRBJ1-5; D not resolved. The CDR3 contains 16 residues. Germline CDR1 SGHTA, CDR2 FQGNSA. Between the trimmed V and J ends, which lost 5 bases and 5 bases, there was a span of 19 bases. Here the CDR3 reads CASSPSFMRADQPQHF. For the CDR3, the DNA is TGTGCCAGCAGCCCGTCGTTCATGAGGGCGGATCAGCCCCAGCATTTT.

The V and J genes are TRBV30 and TRBJ1-1; D is possibly TRBD1 (5 bases). The CDR3 runs to 12 residues. The ends were cut back, 2 bases at V and 8 bases at J, with 12 bases in the middle. The germline V gene encodes CDR1 GTSNPN and CDR2 SVGIG (reference sequence). The CDR3 region has the DNA TGTGCCTGGAGTAATAGGGGCCTCGAAGCTTTCTTT. Translation: CAWSNRGLEAFF.

V is TRBV27 and J is TRBJ2-1; D gene ambiguous. Trimming shortened V by 6 bases and J by 9 bases, and 21 bases separated the two germline ends. The CDR3 has 15 residues. Germline values: CDR1 MNHEY, CDR2 SMNVEV (reference sequence). CDR3 loop: CASSYAKGRISEQFF. CDR3 DNA: TGTGCCAGCAGCTACGCGAAAGGACGGATAAGTGAGCAGTTCTTC.

The V and J genes are TRBV19 and TRBJ1-5; D is undetermined. The V gene lost 5 bases and the J gene lost 7 bases, with 9 bases spanning the gap. Germline V gene data show CDR1 as LNHDA and CDR2 as SQIVND (reference sequence). This CDR3 is 12 amino acids long. The CDR3 DNA reads TGTGCCAGTAGTGGGCTGGGGCAGCCCCAGCATTTT. Translated, it gives CASSGLGQPQHF. Looking up the rest from reference TRBV19 and TRBJ1-5 gives the full variable domain: DGGITQSPKYLFRKEGQNVTLSCEQNLNHDAMYWYRQDPGQGLRLIYYSQIVNDFQKGDIAEGYSVSREKKESFPLTVTSAQKNPTAFYLCASSGLGQPQHFGDGTRLSIL.

The chain joins TRBV9 to TRBJ1-6, with D perhaps matching TRBD1 (6 bases). The CDR3 runs 14 residues. Trimming removed 0 bases from V and 7 bases from J, with 8 bases in between. CDR1 and CDR2 (germline): SGDLS, YYNGEE. CDR3 region: CASSVETGNSPLHF. The CDR3 bases are TGTGCCAGCAGCGTAGAAACAGGGAATTCACCCCTCCACTTT. Full variable domain (missing parts from reference TRBV9 and TRBJ1-6): DSGVTQTPKHLITATGQRVTLRCSPRSGDLSVYWYQQSLDQGLQFLIQYYNGEERAKGNILERFSAQQFPDLHSELNLSSLELGDSALYFCASSVETGNSPLHFGNGTRLTVT.

This chain connects TRBV4-1 to TRBJ2-3; possible D gene TRBD2, 7 bases. The germline V and J ends were trimmed by 3 bases and 3 bases, with 22 bases remaining between them. This CDR3 is built from 18 residues. CDR1 and CDR2 from the germline V gene are MGHRA and YSYEKL. CDR3 nucleotides: TGCGCCAGCAGCCAGGTCATCGGGGGGCACGTTAGGACAGATACGCAGTATTTT. Translating gives CASSQVIGGHVRTDTQYF.